The rows below give T cell receptor beta chains drawn from one sample of a study of cytomegalovirus exposure and HLA in healthy donors. TCRdb's copy holds only in-frame clones and misses some; the assay was immunoSEQ multiplex PCR. The table has about 190,000 clones, roughly four fifths seen once. Sequencing was done on a sample of PBMCs. The receptors shown here come from a woman in her twenties or thirties in good health and CMV-seropositive. Both conserved end residues are part of each CDR3. A D gene is named only where the DNA matches it firmly. Size values are once, few and many counts, or a class for expanded clones, and some rows have none.

size: -
V: TRBV28
J: TRBJ2-1
D: TRBD2
DNA: TGTGCCAGCAGTTCTTCTCGAGGGCTAGCGGGAGTTGGTGAGCAGTTCTTC
CDR3: CASSSSRGLAGVGEQFF

size: -
V: TRBV18
J: TRBJ2-5
D: TRBD1
DNA: TGTGCCAGCTCACCACCCAACAGGGGCCGCCGGGAGACCCAGTACTTC
CDR3: CASSPPNRGRRETQYF

size: few
V: TRBV11-2
J: TRBJ2-7
D: TRBD1
DNA: TGTGCCAGCAGCCCCCCCGGGACAGGGATATACTACGAGCAGTACTTC
CDR3: CASSPPGTGIYYEQYF

size: -
V: TRBV18
J: TRBJ2-7
D: TRBD2
DNA: TGTGCCAGCTCACCAATAGTTAGGGGGCTAGCGGGAGGCCCCTACGAGCAGTACTTC
CDR3: CASSPIVRGLAGGPYEQYF

size: -
V: TRBV6-5
J: TRBJ2-5
D: TRBD1
DNA: TGTGCCAGCAGTCGGGACAGGGGGCAAGAGACCCAGTACTTC
CDR3: CASSRDRGQETQYF

size: -
V: TRBV5-6
J: TRBJ1-6
D: -
DNA: TGTGCCAGCAGCGAAGAAGCTTTTAATTCACCCCTCCACTTT
CDR3: CASSEEAFNSPLHF

size: -
V: TRBV6-5
J: TRBJ2-7
D: TRBD2
DNA: TGTGCCAGCAGTTCCCCCCTAGCGGGTACCTACGAGCAGTACTTC
CDR3: CASSSPLAGTYEQYF

size: -
V: TRBV5-1
J: TRBJ1-1
D: TRBD1
DNA: TGCGCCAGCAGCCTGGGACAGGGAGGTAGGACTGAAGCTTTCTTT
CDR3: CASSLGQGGRTEAFF

size: -
V: TRBV7-6
J: TRBJ2-1
D: TRBD2
DNA: TGTGCCAGCAGCCCAAAGGGACTAGCGGGAGGGCCCGATGAGCAGTTCTTC
CDR3: CASSPKGLAGGPDEQFF

size: -
V: TRBV19
J: TRBJ1-5
D: -
DNA: TGTGCCAGTAGTATAGACGGGGGGAGTCAGCCCCAGCATTTT
CDR3: CASSIDGGSQPQHF

size: once
V: TRBV19
J: TRBJ2-3
D: TRBD2
DNA: TGTGCCAGTAGTAGGGCCGGGGGGGCAGATACGCAGTATTTT
CDR3: CASSRAGGADTQYF

size: -
V: TRBV2
J: TRBJ2-5
D: -
DNA: TGTGCCAGCAGTGATCCGTGGCGGGAACGGGAGACCCAGTACTTC
CDR3: CASSDPWRERETQYF

size: -
V: TRBV28
J: TRBJ2-7
D: TRBD2
DNA: TGTGCCAGCAGTATCGCGACTAGCGGGAGCTCCGAGCAGTACTTC
CDR3: CASSIATSGSSEQYF

size: -
V: TRBV27
J: TRBJ2-7
D: -
DNA: TGTGCCAGCCAGAGGACTCCAAGGGAGCAGTACTTC
CDR3: CASQRTPREQYF

size: -
V: TRBV6-5
J: TRBJ2-2
D: TRBD2
DNA: TGTGCCAGCAGTCCAGCGGGGGGAGTCGCCGGGGAGCTGTTTTTT
CDR3: CASSPAGGVAGELFF

size: -
V: TRBV27
J: TRBJ1-6
D: TRBD1
DNA: TGTGCCAGCAGACAGACAGGGGGATTACCCCTCCACTTT
CDR3: CASRQTGGLPLHF

size: few
V: TRBV6-5
J: TRBJ2-1
D: TRBD2
DNA: TGTGCCAGCAGCGCCACTAGCGTATACAATGAGCAGTTCTTC
CDR3: CASSATSVYNEQFF